This entry lists 18 T cell receptor beta chains sequenced from one sample in a study of T cells in Graves' hyperthyroidism and ophthalmopathy. Amplification yielded TCR beta CDR3 regions, with RNA transcripts as the source. Researchers ran a first-round RT-PCR on the TCR CDR3 using the HTBI primer set. TCRdb reanalysed the multiplex PCR reads using MiXCR and keeps one entry per CDR3 protein. The sample consists of 690,000 or so distinct CDR3 sequences, roughly 20% of them appearing once. The sample taken for sequencing was blood. The receptors stem from a woman aged 45-59 years with Graves' hyperthyroidism that later progressed to Graves' ophthalmopathy.

This clonotype has a count of ten or more. The chain has TRBV3-1 and TRBJ1-3; the D is unclear. Germline V gene sequence: CDR1 LGHDT, CDR2 YNNKEL (reference sequence). V lost 8 bases, J lost 0 bases, and 8 bases lay in between. The CDR3 sequence is 13 residues long. The CDR3 loop is CASRRVSGNTIYF. The CDR3, as DNA: TGTGCCAGCCGCCGAGTCTCTGGAAACACCATATATTTT.

This chain links TRBV5-6 with TRBJ2-2, with TRBD1 identical over 9 bases. Germline loops: CDR1 SGHDT, CDR2 YYEEEE. Trimming took 4 bases from V and 3 from J; bases not matched to a gene: 16. The CDR3 spans 19 residues. The CDR3 is CASSLLWDREVSDTGELFF. The DNA for the CDR3 is TGTGCCAGCAGCCTCCTCTGGGACAGGGAAGTATCGGACACCGGGGAGCTGTTTTTT.

This clonotype came up many times. The rearrangement uses TRBV3-1 and TRBJ2-3; 10 nucleotides align to TRBD2. The CDR3 extends over 16 amino acids. Germline CDR1 reads LGHDT; CDR2 reads YNNKEL (reference sequence). Trimming at V came to 1 base and at J to 5 bases, leaving 6 bases not matched to a gene. In nucleotides, the CDR3 is TGTGCCAGCAGCCAAGTAACTAGCGGGGTAGGAGATACGCAGTATTTT. Translation: CASSQVTSGVGDTQYF.

In this sample, this clonotype turned up a few times. The J gene is TRBJ2-1, the V gene TRBV27, with 11 bases identical to TRBD1. From germline, CDR1 is MNHEY and CDR2 SMNVEV (reference sequence). This CDR3 has 16 amino acids. V dropped 3 bases and J dropped 4; count of bases not matched to a gene: 5. The CDR3 bases are TGTGCCAGCAGTTTCAGGACAGGGGGCGCGTACAATGAGCAGTTCTTC. Its translation: CASSFRTGGAYNEQFF.

CDR3: CASSLGDMAEAFF. The CDR3 region has the DNA TGTGCCAGCAGCCTAGGGGATATGGCTGAAGCTTTCTTT. The chain joins TRBV7-9 to TRBJ1-1, with D perhaps matching TRBD1 (5 bases). Germline-derived CDR1 and CDR2 are SEHNR and FQNEAQ (reference sequence). CDR3 length equals 13 residues. Trimming removed 5 bases from V and 6 bases from J, with 13 bases in between.

V is TRBV7-9 and J is TRBJ2-7; D gene uncertain. In germline, CDR1 is SEHNR, CDR2 FQNEAQ (reference sequence). Trimming removed 8 bases from V and 3 bases from J, with 8 bases in between. This CDR3 region has 11 residues. The CDR3: CASGSDYEQYF. The CDR3 DNA is TGTGCCAGCGGATCAGACTACGAGCAGTACTTC. Complete variable domain (other parts from reference TRBV7-9 and TRBJ2-7): DTGVSQNPRHKITKRGQNVTFRCDPISEHNRLYWYRQTLGQGPEFLTYFQNEAQLEKSRLLSDRFSAERPKGSFSTLEIQRTEQGDSAMYLCASGSDYEQYFGPGTRLTVT.

The V gene is TRBV6-5, the J gene TRBJ2-4, with TRBD1 as a possible D gene (6 bases). The V end was cut by 5 bases, the J end by 2 bases, with 10 bases between. This CDR3 contains 14 residues. Germline V gives CDR1 MNHEY, CDR2 SVGAGI. CDR3 protein: CASSNRDTKNIQYF. CDR3 coding DNA: TGTGCCAGCAGTAACCGGGACACCAAAAACATTCAGTACTTC.

The table lists this clonotype with a few counts. V usage is TRBV29-1 and J usage is TRBJ2-7; 7 positions match TRBD1. This CDR3 region has 14 residues. V shed 7 bases and J 1 base; nucleotides not matched to a gene: 10. Looked up from germline, CDR1 is SQVTM and CDR2 is ANQGSEA. CDR3 nucleotides: TGCAGCGCCTGGGACAGCCGCGTTTCCTACGAGCAGTACTTC. Translated: CSAWDSRVSYEQYF.

This clonotype was picked up many times. The CDR3 DNA reads TGCAGTGCTAGAGAAACCGGGACCCAAAACATTCAGTACTTC. Translation: CSARETGTQNIQYF. The chain employs TRBV20-1 and TRBJ2-4; D possibly uses TRBD1 or TRBD2 (5 bases each). The CDR3 runs 14 residues. Trimming removed 0 bases from V and 5 bases from J, with 11 bases in between. Per the germline V gene, CDR1 is DFQATT and CDR2 is SNEGSKA (reference sequence).

The gene calls are TRBV15 and TRBJ2-3; tentatively, D is TRBD1 (6 bases). V was clipped by 3 bases and J by 0 bases, with 10 bases between them. Per germline, CDR1 LNHNV and CDR2 YYDKDF (reference sequence). The CDR3 has 15 residues. CDR3 region: CATSSRDTSTDTQYF. The CDR3 DNA reads TGTGCCACCAGCAGCCGGGACACCAGCACAGATACGCAGTATTTT.

This chain joins TRBV5-4 and TRBJ2-1; TRBD2 matches 7 bases. Trimming took 3 bases from V and 0 from J; bases not matched to a gene: 9. This CDR3 spans 17 amino acids. Germline CDR1 reads SGHNT; CDR2 reads YYREEE (reference sequence). This CDR3 reads CASSSPLGGSSYNEQFF. The CDR3 nucleotides read TGTGCCAGCAGCTCCCCTCTGGGGGGGAGCTCCTACAATGAGCAGTTCTTC.

V and J are TRBV27 and TRBJ2-5; no reliable D call. Germline V gene lookup returns CDR1 MNHEY and CDR2 SMNVEV (reference sequence). Trimming removed 3 bases from V and 1 base from J, with 12 bases in between. The CDR3 sequence is 15 residues long. This CDR3 reads CASSFLSTAQETQYF. The DNA for the CDR3 is TGTGCCAGCAGTTTCCTCTCCACAGCCCAAGAGACCCAGTACTTC.

This clonotype was found a few times. The chain carries TRBV2 and TRBJ2-3, with 7 bases identical to TRBD2. Trimming removed 6 bases from V and 5 bases from J; junction bases left unmatched: 5. The CDR3 is 13 amino acids. Germline V lookup: CDR1 SNHLY, CDR2 FYNNEI. CDR3 loop: CASRARGVDTQYF. For the CDR3, the DNA is TGTGCCAGCAGGGCCCGGGGGGTAGATACGCAGTATTTT.

Turning to this clonotype: Possible read error: a much larger clone is one base away. This rearrangement joins TRBV20-1 to TRBJ2-1, with a possible D match to TRBD1 (5 bases). Germline V gene data show CDR1 as DFQATT and CDR2 as SNEGSKA (reference sequence). Trimming shortened V by 4 bases and J by 0 bases, and 13 bases separated the two germline ends. The CDR3 spans 15 residues. CDR3 sequence: CSATSGLSSYNEQFF. The CDR3 nucleotides read TGCAGTGCTACGTCAGGGTTAAGCTCCTACAATGAGCAGTTCTTC.

The rearrangement joins TRBV6-1 to TRBJ1-2; maybe TRBD1 (6 bases). Germline CDR1 reads MNHNS; CDR2 reads SASEGT. CDR3 length: 13 residues. V was pared by 4 bases and J by 3 bases, with 9 bases between. As DNA, the CDR3 is TGTGCCAGCAGTGTGAGGGGGTACTATGGCTACACCTTC. Protein product: CASSVRGYYGYTF.

This chain uses TRBV18 with TRBJ2-3, with a weak D call TRBD2 (5 bases). The CDR3 is 14 residues long. Germline loops: CDR1 KGHSH, CDR2 LQKENI. V was pared by 3 bases and J by 2 bases, with 9 bases between. The CDR3 reads CASSPVRATDTQYF. The DNA of the CDR3 is TGTGCCAGCTCACCGGTGAGGGCCACAGATACGCAGTATTTT.

This clonotype was counted at least ten times. The rearrangement uses TRBV20-1 and TRBJ1-1; D is perhaps TRBD1 (5 bases). The CDR3 sequence is 16 residues long. Trimming shortened V by 0 bases and J by 7 bases, and 21 bases separated the two germline ends. The germline CDR1 and CDR2 sequences are DFQATT and SNEGSKA (reference sequence). The chain's CDR3 is CSARDLITGPRIEAFF. The CDR3 nucleotides are TGCAGTGCTAGAGATCTTATAACAGGCCCCAGAATTGAAGCTTTCTTT.

This clonotype was seen only a few times. V is TRBV20-1 and J is TRBJ2-3, with D tentatively TRBD1 or TRBD2 (6 bases each). CDR3 length equals 14 residues. Trimming removed 3 bases at V and 4 bases at J, with 14 bases between. The germline CDR1 and CDR2 sequences are DFQATT and SNEGSKA (reference sequence). The CDR3 DNA sequence: TGCAGTGCTAGTACTCGGGGGCCCGCAGATACGCAGTATTTT. Translating it yields CSASTRGPADTQYF.